This TCR beta chain emerged from a study of PD-1 blockade in mismatch repair-deficient tumors. The CDR3 spans 12 residues. V shed 3 bases and J shed 0 bases, with 3 bases lying between them. CDR1 is MDHEN and CDR2 is SYDVKM in the germline V gene. This clone was observed a few times. As yet, its antigen is unknown. The table came from immunoSEQ multiplex PCR; TCRdb's copy has only in-frame clones and leaves some out. The sample contains just under 9,000 clones, about 90% of which appear only once. Documented time point: 10-day in vitro stimulation with candidate neoantigen peptide 7. The rearrangement joins TRBV28 to TRBJ2-7; no firm D call. Here the sequenced sample was cells cultured in vitro, taken from a patient treated with pembrolizumab. The receptor comes from an adult with mismatch repair-deficient cancer. The CDR3 region is CASSFTSYEQYF. The CDR3 DNA is TGTGCCAGCAGTTTTACCTCCTACGAGCAGTACTTC.